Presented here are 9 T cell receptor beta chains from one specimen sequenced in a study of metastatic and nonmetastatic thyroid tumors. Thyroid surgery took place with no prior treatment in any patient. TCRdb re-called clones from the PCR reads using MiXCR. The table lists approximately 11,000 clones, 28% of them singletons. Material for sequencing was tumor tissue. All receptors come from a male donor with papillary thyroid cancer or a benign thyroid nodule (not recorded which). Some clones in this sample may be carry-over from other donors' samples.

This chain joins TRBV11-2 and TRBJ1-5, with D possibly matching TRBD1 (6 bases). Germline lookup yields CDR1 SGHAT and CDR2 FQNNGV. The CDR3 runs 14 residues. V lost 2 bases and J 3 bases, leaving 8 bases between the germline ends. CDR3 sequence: CASSLSGVNQPQHF. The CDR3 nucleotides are TGTGCCAGCAGCTTATCAGGGGTCAATCAGCCCCAGCATTTT.

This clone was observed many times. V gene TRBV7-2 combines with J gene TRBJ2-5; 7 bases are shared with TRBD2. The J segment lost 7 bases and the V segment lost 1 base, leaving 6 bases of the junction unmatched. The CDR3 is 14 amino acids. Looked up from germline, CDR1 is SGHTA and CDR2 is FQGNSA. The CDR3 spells CASSLGSTGGTQYF. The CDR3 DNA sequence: TGTGCCAGCAGCTTAGGTTCTACGGGGGGGACCCAGTACTTC.

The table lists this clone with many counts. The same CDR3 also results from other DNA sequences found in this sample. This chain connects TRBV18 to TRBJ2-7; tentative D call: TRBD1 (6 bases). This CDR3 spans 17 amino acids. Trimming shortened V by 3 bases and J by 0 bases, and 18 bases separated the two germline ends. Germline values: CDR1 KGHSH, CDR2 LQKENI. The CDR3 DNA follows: TGTGCCAGCTCACCGTATCTCACAGGGCGAAGCTCCTACGAGCAGTACTTC. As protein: CASSPYLTGRSSYEQYF.

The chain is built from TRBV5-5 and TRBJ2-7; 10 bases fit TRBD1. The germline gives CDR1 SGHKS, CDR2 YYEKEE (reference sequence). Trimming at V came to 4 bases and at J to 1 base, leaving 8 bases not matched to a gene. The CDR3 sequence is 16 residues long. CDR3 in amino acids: CASSPRQGAISYEQYF. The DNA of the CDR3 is TGTGCCAGCAGCCCGAGACAGGGGGCGATATCCTACGAGCAGTACTTC.

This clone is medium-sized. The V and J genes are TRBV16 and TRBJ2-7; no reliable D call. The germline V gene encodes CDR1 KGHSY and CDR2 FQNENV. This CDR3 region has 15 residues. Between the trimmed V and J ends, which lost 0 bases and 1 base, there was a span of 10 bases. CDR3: CASSQSTVRSYEQYF. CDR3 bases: TGTGCCAGCAGCCAATCAACAGTTCGGTCCTACGAGCAGTACTTC.

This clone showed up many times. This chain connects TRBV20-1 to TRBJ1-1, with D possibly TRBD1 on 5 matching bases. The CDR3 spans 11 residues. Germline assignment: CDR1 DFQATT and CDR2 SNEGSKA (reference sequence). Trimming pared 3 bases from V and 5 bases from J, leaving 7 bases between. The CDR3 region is CSARGGTEAFF. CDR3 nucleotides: TGCAGTGCTAGGGGGGGGACTGAAGCTTTCTTT.

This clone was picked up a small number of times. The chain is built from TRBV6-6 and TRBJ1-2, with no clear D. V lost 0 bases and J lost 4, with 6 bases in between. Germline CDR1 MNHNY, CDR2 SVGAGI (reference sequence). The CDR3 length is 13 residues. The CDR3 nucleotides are TGTGCCAGCAGTTACTCTGGGGTCTATGGCTACACCTTC. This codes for CASSYSGVYGYTF.

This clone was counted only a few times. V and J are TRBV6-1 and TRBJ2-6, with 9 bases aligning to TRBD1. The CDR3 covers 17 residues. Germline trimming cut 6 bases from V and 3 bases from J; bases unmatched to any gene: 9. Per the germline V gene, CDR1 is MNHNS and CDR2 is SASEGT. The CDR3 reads CASRPWTGEGGANVLTF. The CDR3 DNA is TGTGCCAGCAGACCGTGGACAGGGGAGGGTGGGGCCAACGTCCTGACTTTC.

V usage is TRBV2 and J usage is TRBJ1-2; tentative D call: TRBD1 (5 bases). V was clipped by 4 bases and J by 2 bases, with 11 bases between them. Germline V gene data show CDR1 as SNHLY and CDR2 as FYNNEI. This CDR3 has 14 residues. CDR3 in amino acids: CASSAQGPNYGYTF. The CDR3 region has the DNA TGTGCCAGCAGTGCGCAGGGACCAAACTATGGCTACACCTTC.